The entry below describes one T cell receptor beta chain. The table lists this clone with a few counts. Its antigen specificity is not known. No much larger clone exists at a distance of one base, and base qualities are not known. The sample belongs to a study of cytomegalovirus exposure and HLA in healthy donors (TCRdb year 2017). Turning to the overall study: An earlier analysis of 587 of the donors reported 250 to 300 Gb of sequence data and around 110 million unique TCR beta sequences obtained from approximately 180 million T cells. In an earlier analysis of roughly 540 of the donors, high-throughput TCR beta sequencing was used to judge whether each TCR beta V gene segment behaved as functional or pseudogenic. On average, 235,054 unique TCR beta nucleotide sequences were sequenced per donor among some 420 genotyped donors of the cohort, with approximately 18% of those sequences being non-productive. To study patterns of TCR occurrence, a later analysis re-analyzed previously published TCR beta repertoires from several hundred donors and added high-resolution HLA genotyping. Typing coverage varied by locus: roughly 620-640 donors for A, B, C, DRB1 and DQB1; about 520 for DQA1; more than 600 for DPA1; fewer than 480 for DPB1. The study combined high-throughput TCR immunosequencing, statistical association of individual TCRs with disease status, and machine learning to predict cytomegalovirus infection status. Both class I and class II loci were covered by HLA typing, at four-digit resolution. The study aimed to test whether cataloging public T cell receptors could reveal signatures of past pathogen exposure. In addition to the first cohort of 666 subjects, a separate validation cohort of approximately 130 different subjects was used. Genome-wide SNP genotypes for about three fifths of the 666 donors were used in a later genetic analysis, which treated that subset as a discovery cohort. Of the roughly 400 genotyped donors, 65% to 90% were placed in the genetic ancestry cluster associated with self-reported Caucasian donors. The study profiled the T cell repertoires of fewer than 850 subjects by immunosequencing and related them to cytomegalovirus serostatus. Four to six DR-DQ haplotypes were handled as single units for association and clustering, since linkage in the cohort was strong. An early release that covered about 640 HLA-typed donors contained 300 to 350 gigabases of sequencing data and 85 million to 100 million unique TCR sequences. The later analysis used no new phenotypic data to find candidate immune exposures, relying instead on TCR beta sequences and their occurrence across donors. Donor age, sex, ethnicity and CMV serostatus were compiled together with the repertoire data. All discovery cohort repertoires had been generated using a single sequencing platform. Paper-wide results and their limitations: In vitro tests confirmed that a few of the cytomegalovirus-associated TCR beta chains recognize cytomegalovirus antigens. A group of highly shared sequence variants was considered likely to be a technical artifact of the sequencing pipeline. In a later analysis, most CMV-associated TCR beta chains were found to appear HLA-restricted, with HLA associations seemingly driven largely by CMV exposure. When HLA alleles, especially DR and DQ, strongly co-occurred, TCR associations were difficult to assign to individual alleles. For the cohort, immune exposure information was limited to CMV serostatus. A later analysis found that HLA-associated TCR beta chains were more clonally expanded and had lower generation probabilities than equally common non-associated chains. In a later analysis, several top co-occurrence clusters were reported to appear linked to parvovirus B19, influenza, CMV and Epstein-Barr virus. Sequencing depth was assumed to be roughly uniform across donors in the presence/absence analyses, though that assumption may not hold. V-gene and J-gene trimming of TCR beta chains was associated with a missense DCLRE1C variant in a later genetic analysis, and the association was replicated in an independent cohort. The study listed 164 TCR beta chains as associated with cytomegalovirus. An earlier analysis of around 500 of the donors showed that most TCR beta V segments appeared in productive rearrangements either about 90% or about 30% of the time, which broadly matched IMGT annotations. HLA typing was unavailable for some donors at each locus, so association tests used only the typed subset. Correlated functional status among segregating V segments might be attributable to linkage disequilibrium, but an unknown experimental factor could not be ruled out. It was suggested by the authors that the approach could potentially be generalized to other disease states and immunological phenotypes. In both the original and validation cohorts, the classifier was reported to diagnose cytomegalovirus status with high specificity and sensitivity. According to a later analysis, TCR association rates differed among HLA loci, with DRB1 alleles showing the most associated TCRs and HLA-C alleles showing the fewest. In a later analysis, 16,951 TCR beta sequences were associated with specific HLA alleles at a false discovery rate of 0.05. Because counts were too low, seventeen rarely observed V segments, including chromosome 9 orphons, were excluded from the earlier analysis of 587 of the donors. Compared with the approximately 700-donor mean, donors in an Asian-associated ancestry cluster had fewer N-insertions in productive TCRs, according to a later genetic analysis. A further reported finding was that TCR beta sequences accurately predicted the HLA-A and HLA-B alleles for most subjects in the first cohort. This cohort had only TCR beta chains sequenced, and the lack of alpha or paired-chain data limited which features could be detected. Across donors, most TCR sequences were observed very rarely, whereas some public TCRs were present in many individuals.

The cohort consisted of some 730 healthy bone marrow donors. At the time of sampling, all cohort members were nominally healthy, though unrecorded immune exposures were likely present. The donor was CMV seronegative and was included in the group of hundreds of seronegative cohort members. Every donor gave a peripheral blood sample, and the peripheral blood mononuclear cells from that sample were used for TCR beta sequencing. Genomic DNA extraction from the blood cell samples was performed with the Qiagen DNeasy Blood Extraction Kit. The library was obtained by the immunoSEQ multiplex PCR assay. For the multiplex PCR, a mixture combining 60 forward primers for TCR Vbeta segments and 13 reverse primers for TCR Jbeta segments was used. The CDR3 region of rearranged TCR beta genes was amplified from genomic DNA by a multiplex PCR assay. On the Illumina HiSeq System, the amplified TCR beta libraries were sequenced as 87-base-pair reads. Regarding the original processing steps: Across the 640 or so repertoires, a later analysis counted approximately 75 million unique TCR beta chains, around 11 million of which were shared by at least two donors. To remove PCR and sequencing errors, raw reads were error-corrected and collapsed into unique sequences using a nearest-neighbor algorithm that merged closely related sequences. To assign V, D and J gene segments, CDR3 sequences were aligned to IMGT reference sequences. Each retained sequence needed at least a six-nucleotide match to both a V gene segment and a J gene segment. Rearrangements were classified as productive when the CDR3 lacked stop codons and remained in frame with V and J, and all other rearrangements were classified as non-productive. CDR3 was defined by IMGT convention, running from the second conserved V-encoded cysteine to the conserved J-encoded phenylalanine. In an earlier analysis of 550 to 650 of the donors, sequences lacking an unambiguous match to a single V gene segment were excluded. In an earlier analysis of several hundred of the donors, V segments were called functional above 56.7% productive rearrangements and were called segregating when the between-donor standard deviation exceeded 5%. A statistical classification framework was developed to diagnose cytomegalovirus status using the catalog of TCR beta chain sequences. A later analysis assigned V and J genes by comparing TCR nucleotide sequences with IMGT/GENE-DB human TR gene sequences. Using the TCRdist pipeline, a later analysis assigned CDR3 sequences along with most-parsimonious VDJ recombination scenarios. In a later analysis, each TCR beta chain was defined by its CDR3 amino acid sequence together with its V-gene family, and reads without a unique V-gene family were excluded. As a way to deal with suspected cross-contamination and a sequencing artifact, a later analysis dropped 640 or so nucleotide sequences that were highly shared and had low generation probability. In a later analysis, a clonal expansion index was calculated for each public chain from normalized within-repertoire ranks of inferred template counts. A later analysis computed generation probabilities with a VDJ recombination model fitted to out-of-frame rearrangements, and checked the results against IGoR. A later analysis scored TCR-TCR, TCR-HLA and TCR-CMV co-occurrence with hypergeometric tests, applying a repertoire-size bias correction to TCR pairs. A later analysis estimated false discovery rates by permuting HLA or CMV assignments 20 times. In a later analysis, co-occurring TCRs were grouped with DBSCAN, and TCRdist sequence similarity was added when clustering was performed within HLA-allele-positive subsets. Repertoires with fewer than 30,000 or more than 120,000 public chains, plus five repertoires with anomalous nucleotide sharing, were excluded from co-occurrence clustering. In TCRdb, the immuneACCESS table is reduced to in-frame sequences with V and J assigned. These tables do not hold every clone; where another copy was compared, an unresolved V gene accounts for under half, and the others remain unexplained. The D gene and trimming were derived from the DNA, and the V and J assignments and clone size from that table. Within this sample are around 100,000 clones, with around 85% of them counted one time only. Clones ranked in the top ten supply about 3.8% of the sample.

The sequenced sample consisted of PBMCs. This receptor was identified in a man aged 30 to 39 in good health and CMV-seronegative.

The CDR3 protein sequence reads: CASSLERVAGANVLTF. The DNA is as follows: TGCGCCAGCAGCCTAGAGCGGGTAGCTGGGGCCAACGTCCTGACTTTC. The V and J genes are TRBV4-1 and TRBJ2-6; 6 matching bases give a weak D call of TRBD2. The V end loses 4 bases and the J end loses 2 bases, and a stretch of 12 bases separates them. CDR1 is given as MGHRA and CDR2 as YSYEKL, both from the germline V gene. The CDR3, cysteine through phenylalanine, is 16 amino acids long. The only DNA kept is the CDR3, 48 bases in frame from the first base.